A single sample gave rise to the 3 T cell receptor beta chains below, sequenced in a study of shared clonotypes between healthy human individuals. The table came from immunoSEQ multiplex PCR; TCRdb's copy has only in-frame clones and leaves some out. The data contain 2 million to 3 million clones, over 85% of them singletons. Sequencing was performed on naive CD4+ T cells sorted from blood. Indicated subset: CD45RA+ positively selected. These receptors all come from a young man in good health.

The J gene is TRBJ1-5, the V gene TRBV19; D is unresolved. The CDR3 is made up of 14 amino acids. The germline CDR1 and CDR2 sequences are LNHDA and SQIVND (reference sequence). V was shortened by 2 bases and J by 0 bases, with 5 bases between the two germline ends. The CDR3 nucleotides are TGTGCCAGTAGTATAATTCCTAGCAATCAGCCCCAGCATTTT. It codes for CASSIIPSNQPQHF.

This clone came up a few times. The V and J genes are TRBV7-9 and TRBJ1-5; D gene ambiguous. CDR3 length equals 13 residues. CDR1 and CDR2 from the germline V gene are SEHNR and FQNEAQ (reference sequence). V gave up 1 base and J gave up 2 bases, with 3 bases separating them. DNA for the CDR3: TGTGCCAGCAGCTTAGAGCGCAATCAGCCCCAGCATTTT. Translated: CASSLERNQPQHF.

V is TRBV30 and J is TRBJ2-3, with D possibly matching TRBD2 (5 bases). V was clipped by 6 bases and J by 10 bases, with 17 bases between them. The CDR3 length is 12 residues. Germline V gives CDR1 GTSNPN, CDR2 SVGIG (reference sequence). CDR3 bases: TGTGCCTGCCGCCCCGGGGAATTGGCGCAGTATTTT. Translated, it gives CACRPGELAQYF.